One and the same sample provided the 4 T cell receptor beta chains below, sequenced in a study of human T cells and chemical hapten exposure. Documented time point: patch test 1, 2 weeks after DPC sensitization. This sample's treatment: therapeutic diphenylcyclopropenone sensitization with weekly scalp DPC. MiXCR was run by TCRdb on the RACE reads, yielding one entry per CDR3 protein. The sample records tens of thousands of distinct CDR3 sequences, 8% to 11% being singletons. The source was whole blood, collected in connection with sensitization to the hapten diphenylcyclopropenone (DPC). These receptors all come from a man aged 40-49 years with alopecia areata. Some clones in this sample may be carry-over from other donors' samples.

The rearrangement links TRBV20-1 to TRBJ2-2; possible D gene TRBD2, 7 bases. The V end was cut by 7 bases, the J end by 1 base, with 13 bases between. Germline loops: CDR1 DFQATT, CDR2 SNEGSKA (reference sequence). This CDR3 is 14 amino acids long. The CDR3: CSGGGGRNTGELFF. Written as DNA, the CDR3 is TGCAGTGGAGGGGGGGGGCGGAACACCGGGGAGCTGTTTTTT.

The V call is TRBV24-1, the J call TRBJ2-3, with D uncertain. V lost 1 base and J 2 bases, leaving 12 bases between the germline ends. The CDR3 is made up of 16 amino acids. The V gene's germline CDR1 is KGHDR and CDR2 SFDVKD. The CDR3 DNA reads as TGTGCCACCAGTGATTTCGCGGACGGCCCCACAGATACGCAGTATTTT. Encoded protein: CATSDFADGPTDTQYF.

The chain combines TRBV28 with TRBJ1-2, with D unclear. The CDR3 sequence is 11 residues long. Trimming took off 4 bases at V and 8 bases at J, with 8 bases between the two ends. CDR1 is MDHEN, CDR2 SYDVKM, per germline. DNA for the CDR3: TGTGCCAGCAGTTCGGTGGCGGGCTACACCTTC. Encoded protein: CASSSVAGYTF.

Ten or more counts support this clonotype. The chain combines TRBV6-5 with TRBJ1-1; no definite D call. Germline CDR1 is MNHEY and CDR2 is SVGAGI. V was shortened by 5 bases and J by 0 bases, with 16 bases between the two germline ends. The CDR3 is 16 amino acids. The CDR3 nucleotides read TGTGCCAGCAGTGATGGCCTTGTCTTTTTGAACACTGAAGCTTTCTTT. Translated, it gives CASSDGLVFLNTEAFF.